This TCR beta chain stems from a study of T cell repertoires in cytomegalovirus infection. In the study overall: Evidence of both CMV infection and a matching HLA type came from public TCR beta signatures.

CDR1 is MNHEY and CDR2 is SMNVEV in the germline V gene (reference sequence). V was pared by 0 bases and J by 10 bases, with 11 bases of the junction left unmatched. The CDR3 runs to 17 residues. Study-wide findings and caveats: Cumulative frequency of public TCR beta families picked out carriers of CMV plus the relevant HLA. Predominance within the ex vivo response was attributable to HLA-C-restricted CMV-specific TCR beta clonotypes.

In regard to this clonotype: The target antigen is unknown.

TCRdb independently ran MiXCR on the reads; one entry per CDR3 protein. The sample consists of roughly 760,000 distinct CDR3 sequences, less than 40% of them appearing once. The clonotype was recovered from a human donor in good health (CMV status not recorded). Some clones in this sample may be carry-over from other donors' samples. Sequenced sample: PBMCs. J is TRBJ1-6 and V is TRBV27, with 8 bases that match TRBD1. The DNA of the CDR3 is TGTGCCAGCAGTTTATCCCGACAGGGGCGCGTTGGATCACCCCTCCACTTT. Translation: CASSLSRQGRVGSPLHF.